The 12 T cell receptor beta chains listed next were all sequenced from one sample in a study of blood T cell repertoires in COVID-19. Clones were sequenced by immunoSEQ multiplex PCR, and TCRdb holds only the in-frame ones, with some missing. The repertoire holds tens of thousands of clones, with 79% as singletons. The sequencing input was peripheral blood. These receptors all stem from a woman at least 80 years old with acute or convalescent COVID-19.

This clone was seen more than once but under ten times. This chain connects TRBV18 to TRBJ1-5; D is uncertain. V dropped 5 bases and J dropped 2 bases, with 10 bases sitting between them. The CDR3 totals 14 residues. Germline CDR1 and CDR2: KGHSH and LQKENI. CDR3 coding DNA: TGTGCCAGCTCAGAGGGATCAGGCAATCAGCCCCAGCATTTT. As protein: CASSEGSGNQPQHF.

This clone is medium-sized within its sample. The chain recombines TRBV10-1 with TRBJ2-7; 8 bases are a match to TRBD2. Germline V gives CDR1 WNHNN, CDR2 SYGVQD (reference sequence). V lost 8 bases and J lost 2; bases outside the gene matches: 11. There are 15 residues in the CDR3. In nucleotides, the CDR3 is TGCGCCAGCGGACCGGGACTAGGGAGGGCCTACGAGCAGTACTTC. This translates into CASGPGLGRAYEQYF.

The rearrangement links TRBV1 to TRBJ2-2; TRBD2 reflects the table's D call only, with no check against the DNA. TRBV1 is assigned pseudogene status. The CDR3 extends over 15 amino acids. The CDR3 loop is CTSSVRAGKTGELFF. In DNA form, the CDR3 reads TGCACCAGCAGCGTCCGTGCGGGAAAGACCGGGGAGCTGTTTTTT.

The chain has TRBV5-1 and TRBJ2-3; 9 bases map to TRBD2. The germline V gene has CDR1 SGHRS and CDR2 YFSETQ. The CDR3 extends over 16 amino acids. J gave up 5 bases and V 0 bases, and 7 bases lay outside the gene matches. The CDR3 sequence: CASSLVAGGIGDTQYF. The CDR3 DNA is TGCGCCAGCAGCTTGGTGGCGGGAGGGATCGGAGATACGCAGTATTTT.

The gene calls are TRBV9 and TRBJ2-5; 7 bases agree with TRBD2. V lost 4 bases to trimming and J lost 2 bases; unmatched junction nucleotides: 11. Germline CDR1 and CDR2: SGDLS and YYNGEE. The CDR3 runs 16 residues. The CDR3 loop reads CASSPWGGGLQETQYF. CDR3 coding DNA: TGTGCCAGCAGCCCCTGGGGGGGAGGGTTACAAGAGACCCAGTACTTC.

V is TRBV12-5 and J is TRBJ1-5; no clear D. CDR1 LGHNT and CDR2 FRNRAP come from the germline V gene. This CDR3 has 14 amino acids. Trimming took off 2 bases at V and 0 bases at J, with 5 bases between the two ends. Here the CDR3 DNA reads TGTGCTAGTGGTTTGACTGGTAGCAATCAGCCCCAGCATTTT. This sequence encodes CASGLTGSNQPQHF.

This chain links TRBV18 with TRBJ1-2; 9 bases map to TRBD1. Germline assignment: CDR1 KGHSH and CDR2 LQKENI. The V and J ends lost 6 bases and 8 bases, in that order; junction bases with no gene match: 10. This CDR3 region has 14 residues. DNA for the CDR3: TGTGCCAGCTCTCTAGGACAGGGGAATCTCGGCTACACCTTC. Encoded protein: CASSLGQGNLGYTF.

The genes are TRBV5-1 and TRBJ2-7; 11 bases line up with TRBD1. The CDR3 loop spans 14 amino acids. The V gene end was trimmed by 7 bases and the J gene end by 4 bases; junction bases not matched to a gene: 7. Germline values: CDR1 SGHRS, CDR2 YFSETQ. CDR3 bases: TGCGCCAGCGGACCGGGACAGGGGGGGTACGAGCAGTACTTC. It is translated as CASGPGQGGYEQYF. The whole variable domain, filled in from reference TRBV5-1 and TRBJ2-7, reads KAGVTQTPRYLIKTRGQQVTLSCSPISGHRSVSWYQQTPGQGLQFLFEYFSETQRNKGNFPGRFSGRQFSNSRSEMNVSTLELGDSALYLCASGPGQGGYEQYFGPGTRLTVT.

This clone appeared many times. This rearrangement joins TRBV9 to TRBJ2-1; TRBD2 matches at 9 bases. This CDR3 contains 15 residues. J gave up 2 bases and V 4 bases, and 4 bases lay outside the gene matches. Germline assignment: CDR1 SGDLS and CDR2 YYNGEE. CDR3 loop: CASSSLAGAYNEQFF. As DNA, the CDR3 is TGTGCCAGCAGCTCCTTAGCGGGAGCCTACAATGAGCAGTTCTTC.

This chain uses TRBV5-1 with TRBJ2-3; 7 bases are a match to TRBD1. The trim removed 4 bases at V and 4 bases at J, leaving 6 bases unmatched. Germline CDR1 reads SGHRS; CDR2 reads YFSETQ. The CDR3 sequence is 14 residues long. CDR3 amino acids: CASSERQGADTQYF. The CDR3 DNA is TGCGCCAGCAGCGAAAGACAGGGAGCAGATACGCAGTATTTT.

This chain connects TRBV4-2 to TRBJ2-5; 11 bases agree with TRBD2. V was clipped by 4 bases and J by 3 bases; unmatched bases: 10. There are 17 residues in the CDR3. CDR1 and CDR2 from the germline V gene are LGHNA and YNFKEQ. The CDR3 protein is CASSPGISGRAEETQYF. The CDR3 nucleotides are TGTGCCAGCAGCCCAGGAATTAGCGGGAGGGCGGAAGAGACCCAGTACTTC.

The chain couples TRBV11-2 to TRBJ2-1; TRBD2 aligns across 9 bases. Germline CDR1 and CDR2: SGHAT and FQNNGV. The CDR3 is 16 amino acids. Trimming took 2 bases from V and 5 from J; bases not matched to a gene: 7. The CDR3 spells CASSLTGTSWDNEQFF. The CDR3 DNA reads TGTGCCAGCAGCTTAACCGGGACTAGCTGGGACAATGAGCAGTTCTTC.